One sample yielded the 30 T cell receptor beta chains listed below, sequenced in a study of shared clonotypes between healthy human individuals (dated by TCRdb to between 2020 and 2021). Library creation used the immunoSEQ multiplex PCR assay. The clones in this table, taken by TCRdb from immuneACCESS, are in-frame only. Not every clone is retained; where verified, under half of the shortfall comes from an unresolved V gene, and the cause of the rest is unknown. The sample table holds 400,000 to 600,000 clones, of which approximately 95% were seen once. Around 0.066% of the sample belongs to the ten largest clones. Sequencing was performed on naive CD4+ T cells sorted from blood. The sample's cell subset or site label, in plain terms: CD45RA+ positively selected. These receptors were taken from a woman in her 30s in good health.

The chain recombines TRBV27 with TRBJ2-1; TRBD2 matches at 13 bases. This CDR3 spans 17 amino acids. V was clipped by 4 bases and J by 7 bases; unmatched bases: 10. Looked up from germline, CDR1 is MNHEY and CDR2 is SMNVEV (reference sequence). The CDR3 DNA is TGTGCCAGCAGTTCAAAACCGGGACTAGCGGGGCAGAATGAGCAGTTCTTC. Protein sequence: CASSSKPGLAGQNEQFF.

The gene calls are TRBV11-3 and TRBJ1-1; perhaps TRBD1 as D (5 bases). CDR1 and CDR2 from the germline V gene are SGHNT and YENEEA. CDR3 size: 17 residues. Trimming took off 0 bases at V and 10 bases at J, with 24 bases between the two ends. The CDR3 coding sequence is TGTGCCAGCAGCTTAGATCCGGGGGTCCTGGACCCGTCGAGAGCTTTCTTT. Its protein product is CASSLDPGVLDPSRAFF.

The sample holds a few counts of this clone. Other DNA sequences of this sample code for an identical CDR3. V usage is TRBV19 and J usage is TRBJ1-5, with D unclear. Per the germline V gene, CDR1 is LNHDA and CDR2 is SQIVND (reference sequence). The CDR3 runs to 13 residues. V shed 2 bases and J shed 5 bases, with 7 bases lying between them. This CDR3 is CASSIRRDQPQHF. In DNA, the CDR3 is TGTGCCAGTAGTATAAGAAGGGATCAGCCCCAGCATTTT.

The chain employs TRBV7-9 and TRBJ1-4; D is unresolved. The germline CDR1 and CDR2 sequences are SEHNR and FQNEAQ (reference sequence). This CDR3 comprises 15 residues. Trimming shortened V by 2 bases and J by 5 bases, and 12 bases separated the two germline ends. In nucleotides, the CDR3 is TGTGCCAGCAGCTTAAATGGACCCTGGAATGAAAAACTGTTTTTT. Translation: CASSLNGPWNEKLFF.

This clone came up once. The rearrangement joins TRBV18 to TRBJ1-1; D call uncertain. The CDR3 is 14 residues long. The V end lost 2 bases, the J end lost 1 base, and 8 bases lay between the germline ends. Germline V gene lookup returns CDR1 KGHSH and CDR2 LQKENI. In DNA form, the CDR3 reads TGTGCCAGCTCACCAGAGGGCTCGAACACTGAAGCTTTCTTT. This sequence encodes CASSPEGSNTEAFF.

The chain links TRBV30 to TRBJ2-5; D unclear. Germline V lookup: CDR1 GTSNPN, CDR2 SVGIG (reference sequence). This CDR3 region has 13 residues. The V and J ends lost 0 bases and 3 bases respectively, with 8 bases between them. CDR3 sequence (DNA): TGTGCCTGGAGTGTAGACTGGAAAGAGACCCAGTACTTC. Protein: CAWSVDWKETQYF.

This clone is a singleton in its sample. J is TRBJ1-3 and V is TRBV5-1; no clear D. V was clipped by 5 bases and J by 0 bases, with 12 bases between them. This CDR3 has 15 amino acids. Germline loops: CDR1 SGHRS, CDR2 YFSETQ. The CDR3 DNA is TGCGCCAGCAGGGAAGGAATGAGCTCTGGAAACACCATATATTTT. Translation: CASREGMSSGNTIYF.

This clone occurred once. The chain employs TRBV2 and TRBJ2-3; TRBD1 matches 9 bases. The CDR3 extends over 17 amino acids. Germline assignment: CDR1 SNHLY and CDR2 FYNNEI. V lost 6 bases to trimming and J lost 6 bases; unmatched junction nucleotides: 16. CDR3 region: CASRIRAAGQGHDTQYF. CDR3 coding DNA: TGTGCCAGCAGGATTAGGGCGGCGGGACAGGGCCATGATACGCAGTATTTT.

The J gene is TRBJ2-3, the V gene TRBV27; D not resolved. V was trimmed by 2 bases and J by 2 bases, leaving 11 bases between them. Germline V gene data show CDR1 as MNHEY and CDR2 as SMNVEV (reference sequence). The CDR3 is 15 amino acids. The CDR3 spells CASSLGPSLTDTQYF. The CDR3 DNA follows: TGTGCCAGCAGTTTAGGTCCCTCCCTCACAGATACGCAGTATTTT.

This rearrangement joins TRBV28 to TRBJ2-7, with 7 bases fitting TRBD1. This CDR3 has 13 residues. CDR1 is MDHEN, CDR2 SYDVKM, per germline. V trimming: 6 bases; J trimming: 2 bases; junction bases outside the gene matches: 4. In DNA, the CDR3 is TGTGCCAGCAGAACAGGGGTCACCTACGAGCAGTACTTC. It codes for CASRTGVTYEQYF.

V is TRBV7-6 and J is TRBJ2-5; 13 bases line up with TRBD2. The CDR3 is made up of 16 amino acids. The germline V gene has CDR1 SGHVS and CDR2 FNYEAQ. V lost 5 bases to trimming and J lost 9 bases; unmatched junction nucleotides: 12. CDR3 in amino acids: CASSPTGTSGIGSQYF. For the CDR3, the DNA is TGTGCCAGCAGCCCAACCGGGACTAGCGGGATCGGCTCCCAGTACTTC.

The chain combines TRBV23-1 with TRBJ2-7; TRBD2 agrees at 9 bases. TRBV23-1 is reported as an ORF; its role is uncertain. This CDR3 spans 18 amino acids. The trim removed 7 bases at V and 4 bases at J, leaving 20 bases unmatched. The CDR3 region has the DNA TGCGCCAGCAACGGGAACGGCAGGGCACCGGGACTAGCTTACGAGCAGTACTTC. The encoded protein is CASNGNGRAPGLAYEQYF.

This sequence joins TRBV5-1 and TRBJ2-2, with 7 bases that match TRBD1. Germline V gene data show CDR1 as SGHRS and CDR2 as YFSETQ. V was clipped by 3 bases and J by 2 bases; unmatched bases: 4. This CDR3 is 15 amino acids long. DNA for the CDR3: TGCGCCAGCAGCTCGGGACAGCTCAACACCGGGGAGCTGTTTTTT. Translation: CASSSGQLNTGELFF. Full variable domain (remainder filled in from reference TRBV5-1 and TRBJ2-2): KAGVTQTPRYLIKTRGQQVTLSCSPISGHRSVSWYQQTPGQGLQFLFEYFSETQRNKGNFPGRFSGRQFSNSRSEMNVSTLELGDSALYLCASSSGQLNTGELFFGEGSRLTVL.

The chain recombines TRBV28 with TRBJ1-2; no clear D. CDR1 and CDR2 from the germline V gene are MDHEN and SYDVKM. This CDR3 has 12 residues. V was pared by 3 bases and J by 2 bases, with 4 bases between. The CDR3 loop is CASSFTNYGYTF. CDR3 coding DNA: TGTGCCAGCAGTTTTACCAACTATGGCTACACCTTC.

The gene calls are TRBV28 and TRBJ1-5, with a possible D match to TRBD1 (6 bases). Trimming removed 8 bases from V and 9 bases from J, with 20 bases in between. This CDR3 contains 14 residues. CDR1 and CDR2 (germline): MDHEN, SYDVKM. CDR3 DNA sequence: TGTGCCAGCGGGGCAGGGGAAATGAGGCGGCCCCAGCATTTT. Amino acids: CASGAGEMRRPQHF.

The rearrangement joins TRBV14 to TRBJ1-3; D gene unclear. CDR3 size: 14 residues. Germline CDR1 reads SGHDN; CDR2 reads FVKESK. V was clipped by 0 bases and J by 5 bases, with 8 bases between them. The DNA for the CDR3 is TGTGCCAGCAGCCAAGATCCCGGCCGAAACACCATATATTTT. It yields the protein CASSQDPGRNTIYF.

The chain joins TRBV2 to TRBJ1-1, with a weak D call TRBD1 (5 bases). This CDR3 is built from 14 residues. Trimming took 8 bases from V and 1 from J, leaving 14 bases between them. Germline V gives CDR1 SNHLY, CDR2 FYNNEI. CDR3: CASLAGAGNTEAFF. In DNA, the CDR3 is TGTGCCAGCCTTGCTGGGGCCGGGAACACTGAAGCTTTCTTT. Full variable domain (missing parts from reference TRBV2 and TRBJ1-1): EPEVTQTPSHQVTQMGQEVILRCVPISNHLYFYWYRQILGQKVEFLVSFYNNEISEKSEIFDDQFSVERPDGSNFTLKIRSTKLEDSAMYFCASLAGAGNTEAFFGQGTRLTVV.

This clone was detected only a few times. The chain combines TRBV2 with TRBJ1-3, with unresolved D. Germline assignment: CDR1 SNHLY and CDR2 FYNNEI. CDR3 length: 13 amino acids. V was shortened by 4 bases and J by 10 bases, with 14 bases between the two germline ends. The CDR3 loop reads CASSGTPSTTIYF. Written as DNA, the CDR3 is TGTGCCAGCAGTGGCACCCCATCGACAACCATATATTTT.

The chain joins TRBV6-4 to TRBJ2-1; D is perhaps TRBD2 (7 bases). Germline V gene sequence: CDR1 MRHNA, CDR2 SNTAGT. The CDR3 length is 16 residues. The germline V and J ends were trimmed by 4 bases and 7 bases, with 20 bases remaining between them. The CDR3 region is CASSGPTRGGKNEQFF. The CDR3 DNA reads TGTGCCAGCAGTGGACCGACTAGGGGGGGAAAAAATGAGCAGTTCTTC.

The chain employs TRBV11-2 and TRBJ2-1; TRBD2 matches 13 bases. Germline trimming cut 4 bases from V and 4 bases from J; bases unmatched to any gene: 4. This CDR3 region has 16 residues. Germline-derived CDR1 and CDR2 are SGHAT and FQNNGV. The DNA for the CDR3 is TGTGCCAGCAGCTCAGGGGGACTAGCGGGGTACAATGAGCAGTTCTTC. Translated: CASSSGGLAGYNEQFF.

The V call is TRBV2, the J call TRBJ2-5, with 12 bases identical to TRBD2. This CDR3 contains 14 residues. V trimming: 10 bases; J trimming: 13 bases; junction bases outside the gene matches: 16. CDR1 is SNHLY, CDR2 FYNNEI, per germline. CDR3 sequence reads: CAKKRLAGEVSPYF. In DNA, the CDR3 is TGTGCCAAAAAACGACTAGCGGGAGAGGTATCCCCGTACTTC.

The rearrangement links TRBV28 to TRBJ1-2, with 9 bases identical to TRBD1. The CDR3 runs 14 residues. Per the germline V gene, CDR1 is MDHEN and CDR2 is SYDVKM. Losses at the gene ends were 5 bases for V and 7 bases for J; bases not matched to a gene: 8. CDR3 protein: CASSQPGQGGGYTF. For the CDR3, the DNA is TGTGCCAGCAGTCAGCCGGGACAGGGTGGTGGCTACACCTTC.

The table lists this clone with a count of one. The sample contains more than one DNA sequence encoding this CDR3. The chain employs TRBV6-1 and TRBJ2-5, with D perhaps matching TRBD1 (6 bases). The CDR3 consists of 14 residues. Deletions cut 1 base from V and 5 bases from J, with 11 bases between. The germline V gene has CDR1 MNHNS and CDR2 SASEGT. The CDR3 here is CASSEVRGWETQYF. CDR3 bases: TGTGCCAGCAGTGAAGTCAGGGGCTGGGAGACCCAGTACTTC.

This clone was seen a single time. The CDR3 nucleotides read TGTGCCAGCAGTAAATTAGGGTCCTCCTACGAGCAGTACTTC. It encodes CASSKLGSSYEQYF. This chain joins TRBV7-9 and TRBJ2-7; D remains ambiguous. CDR1 is SEHNR, CDR2 FQNEAQ, per germline (reference sequence). The V and J ends lost 6 bases and 0 bases respectively, with 12 bases between them. The CDR3 has 14 residues. Drawing the rest from reference TRBV7-9 and TRBJ2-7, the complete variable domain is DTGVSQNPRHKITKRGQNVTFRCDPISEHNRLYWYRQTLGQGPEFLTYFQNEAQLEKSRLLSDRFSAERPKGSFSTLEIQRTEQGDSAMYLCASSKLGSSYEQYFGPGTRLTVT.

The V call is TRBV6-5, the J call TRBJ2-1; 11 positions match TRBD2. The length of the CDR3 is 15 residues. Trimming removed 1 base from V and 10 bases from J; junction bases left unmatched: 6. The V gene's germline CDR1 is MNHEY and CDR2 SVGAGI. The CDR3 protein is CASSYYGLAGGEQFF. CDR3 DNA sequence: TGTGCCAGCAGTTACTATGGACTAGCGGGCGGAGAGCAGTTCTTC.

This clone was counted a single time. This sequence joins TRBV28 and TRBJ2-4; D remains ambiguous. The CDR3 is 14 amino acids. V lost 6 bases, J lost 2 bases, and 11 bases lay in between. Germline CDR1 reads MDHEN; CDR2 reads SYDVKM. The CDR3 spells CASRGSGSKNIQYF. CDR3 bases: TGTGCCAGCAGGGGTTCGGGTTCCAAAAACATTCAGTACTTC. Filled out from reference TRBV28 and TRBJ2-4, the complete variable domain reads DVKVTQSSRYLVKRTGEKVFLECVQDMDHENMFWYRQDPGLGLRLIYFSYDVKMKEKGDIPEGYSVSREKKERFSLILESASTNQTSMYLCASRGSGSKNIQYFGAGTRLSVL.

V gene TRBV30 combines with J gene TRBJ2-3; 11 bases match TRBD2. The CDR3 has 14 amino acids. Germline CDR1 and CDR2: GTSNPN and SVGIG (reference sequence). After removal of 7 bases from V and 5 bases from J, the junction contained 8 bases not matched to a gene. This chain's CDR3 is CAFVAGGPLDTQYF. Written as DNA, the CDR3 is TGTGCCTTCGTAGCGGGAGGGCCCCTAGATACGCAGTATTTT.

The chain recombines TRBV4-1 with TRBJ2-3; the D is unclear. V was pared by 4 bases and J by 4 bases, with 12 bases between. The germline gives CDR1 MGHRA, CDR2 YSYEKL. CDR3 size: 14 residues. In DNA form, the CDR3 reads TGCGCCAGCAGCCTATTATACCTTTCAGATACGCAGTATTTT. Protein product: CASSLLYLSDTQYF.

The chain carries TRBV5-1 and TRBJ2-6, with no clear D. Germline V CDR1 and CDR2: SGHRS, YFSETQ. This CDR3 is built from 14 residues. The V gene lost 4 bases and the J gene lost 0 bases, with 5 bases spanning the gap. The CDR3 bases are TGCGCCAGCAGCCCCGCCTCTGGGGCCAACGTCCTGACTTTC. Residues: CASSPASGANVLTF.

The chain couples TRBV6-4 to TRBJ1-4, with D possibly matching TRBD1 (5 bases). Germline values: CDR1 MRHNA, CDR2 SNTAGT. There are 13 residues in the CDR3. Trimming stripped 8 bases from V and 8 bases from J, with 15 bases between. CDR3 bases: TGTGCCAGCGGAGGCAGGGTATGGGAAAAACTGTTTTTT. It is translated as CASGGRVWEKLFF.